The 27 T cell receptor beta chains below come from one sample, sequenced in a study of T cells expressing NK-cell markers (TCRdb year 2020). Libraries were made using 5' RACE. The listed sequencing device is Illumina HiSeq 2000. With the reads reprocessed by TCRdb, a single entry stands for each CDR3 protein sequence and no DNA is reported. This sample's table has entries for roughly 380,000 distinct CDR3 sequences. The ten biggest clones cover 4% to 6.5% of the sample. Sequencing input: blood T cells: a sorted CD56 or NKG2C T cell subset, CD4+ or CD8+ T cells, or bulk PBMC T cells (not recorded which). Source of these receptors: a man aged 18-70 years in good health.

The chain joins TRBV2 to TRBJ2-1; the D call of TRBD2 rests on TCRdb alone, since no DNA is present to check it. This CDR3 is built from 16 residues. Germline V gives CDR1 SNHLY, CDR2 FYNNEI. The CDR3 region is CASSPGLAGGLAEQFF. Drawing the rest from reference TRBV2 and TRBJ2-1, the complete variable domain is EPEVTQTPSHQVTQMGQEVILRCVPISNHLYFYWYRQILGQKVEFLVSFYNNEISEKSEIFDDQFSVERPDGSNFTLKIRSTKLEDSAMYFCASSPGLAGGLAEQFFGPGTRLTVL.

The CDR3 here is CASSSPGLAKNIQYF. The chain recombines TRBV28 with TRBJ2-4. The CDR3 covers 15 residues. Germline V CDR1 and CDR2: MDHEN, SYDVKM.

The V gene is TRBV6-1, the J gene TRBJ2-7; TCRdb proposes TRBD1, but this gene call is untestable without DNA. This CDR3 is 16 amino acids long. Per germline, CDR1 MNHNS and CDR2 SASEGT. CDR3 region: CASSQSPGQGSHEQYF.

This chain connects TRBV12-3 or TRBV12-4 to TRBJ1-3. The CDR3 extends over 13 amino acids. The CDR3 spells CAGTQHSGNTIYF.

CDR3 loop: CSARAGRGALHTDTQYF. The chain has TRBV20-1 and TRBJ2-3; TCRdb's D call, TRBD2, is unchecked because there is no DNA. The germline V gene encodes CDR1 DFQATT and CDR2 SNEGSKA (reference sequence). The CDR3 covers 17 residues.

The chain carries TRBV12-3 or TRBV12-4 and TRBJ2-7; TCRdb returns TRBD2, unconfirmable since there is no DNA. The CDR3 is made up of 17 amino acids. This CDR3 is CASSRTIYRAVSYEQYF.

This rearrangement joins TRBV2 to TRBJ1-5. The CDR3 is made up of 13 amino acids. CDR1 and CDR2 (germline): SNHLY, FYNNEI. The CDR3: CASTIGPNQPQHF. The entire variable domain, with the rest obtained from reference TRBV2 and TRBJ1-5, is as follows: EPEVTQTPSHQVTQMGQEVILRCVPISNHLYFYWYRQILGQKVEFLVSFYNNEISEKSEIFDDQFSVERPDGSNFTLKIRSTKLEDSAMYFCASTIGPNQPQHFGDGTRLSIL.

The rearrangement links TRBV24-1 to TRBJ2-7; the D call of TRBD1 rests on TCRdb alone, since no DNA is present to check it. The CDR3 contains 15 residues. In germline, CDR1 is KGHDR, CDR2 SFDVKD. CDR3 in amino acids: CATSDSMDRAYEQYF.

CDR3 residues: CASSYNTGTSNQPQHF. The genes are TRBV6-5 and TRBJ1-5. The CDR3 runs 16 residues. CDR1 is MNHEY and CDR2 is SVGAGI in the germline V gene.

V is TRBV5-6 and J is TRBJ2-2; TCRdb reports TRBD2, a call that lacks DNA to check it against. The CDR3 runs 13 residues. Germline V gene data show CDR1 as SGHDT and CDR2 as YYEEEE. The CDR3 loop reads CAAGGLNTGELFF.

The rearrangement joins TRBV20-1 to TRBJ1-4. This CDR3 comprises 11 residues. Germline V gene sequence: CDR1 DFQATT, CDR2 SNEGSKA (reference sequence). The CDR3 region is CRAGGPEKLFF.

The rearrangement joins TRBV19 to TRBJ1-6; with no DNA, the TCRdb D assignment of TRBD1 cannot be verified. The CDR3 runs to 15 residues. From germline, CDR1 is LNHDA and CDR2 SQIVND (reference sequence). CDR3 loop: CASSLQGAINSPLHF. The whole variable domain, remainder taken from reference TRBV19 and TRBJ1-6, is DGGITQSPKYLFRKEGQNVTLSCEQNLNHDAMYWYRQDPGQGLRLIYYSQIVNDFQKGDIAEGYSVSREKKESFPLTVTSAQKNPTAFYLCASSLQGAINSPLHFGNGTRLTVT.

The V call is TRBV6-1, the J call TRBJ2-5; TCRdb selects TRBD1, and the lack of DNA leaves this call unchecked. The CDR3 runs to 17 residues. Germline loops: CDR1 MNHNS, CDR2 SASEGT. CDR3 sequence reads: CASRTRTGTGFYETQYF.

V is TRBV5-1 and J is TRBJ1-2; there is no DNA to check the TCRdb D call of TRBD1. This CDR3 is built from 15 residues. In germline, CDR1 is SGHRS, CDR2 YFSETQ. The CDR3 loop is CASSSTEGGRYGYTF.

The chain combines TRBV3-1 with TRBJ2-6; TCRdb outputs TRBD2, but without DNA this stays unchecked. The CDR3 has 16 amino acids. In germline, CDR1 is LGHDT, CDR2 YNNKEL (reference sequence). The CDR3 reads CASSPRTSSGANVLTF.

This rearrangement joins TRBV20-1 to TRBJ2-5; TCRdb returns TRBD2, unconfirmable since there is no DNA. The length of the CDR3 is 15 residues. Germline lookup yields CDR1 DFQATT and CDR2 SNEGSKA (reference sequence). The CDR3 sequence is CSARRAGTSKETQYF.

This rearrangement joins TRBV6-1 to TRBJ1-6; the TRBD1 assignment by TCRdb is unverifiable without DNA. In germline, CDR1 is MNHNS, CDR2 SASEGT. The CDR3 has 15 residues. The CDR3: CASNERTGVSSPLHF.

This chain links TRBV12-3 or TRBV12-4 with TRBJ2-1; TCRdb picks TRBD2, but there is no DNA to check that call. The CDR3 contains 14 residues. The CDR3 here is CASSLALSVGEQFF.

This chain links TRBV2 with TRBJ2-1; TCRdb gives TRBD1 as the D gene, but with no DNA this cannot be confirmed. This CDR3 region has 16 residues. CDR1 is SNHLY, CDR2 FYNNEI, per germline. CDR3 loop: CASTRPEGSSYNEQFF.

CDR3 sequence reads: CASSFGRKNTGELFF. The chain recombines TRBV5-1 with TRBJ2-2. From germline, CDR1 is SGHRS and CDR2 YFSETQ. The CDR3 extends over 15 amino acids.

The J gene is TRBJ2-2, the V gene TRBV6-5; absent DNA, TCRdb's TRBD1 call cannot be checked. The length of the CDR3 is 17 residues. Germline lookup yields CDR1 MNHEY and CDR2 SVGAGI. This CDR3 reads CASSYSIRTGYTGELFF.

The CDR3 loop is CSANRDRLNTGELFF. V and J are TRBV20-1 and TRBJ2-2; without DNA, the TCRdb call of TRBD1 cannot be checked. This CDR3 has 15 residues. Germline V gene sequence: CDR1 DFQATT, CDR2 SNEGSKA (reference sequence).

The V and J genes are TRBV11-2 and TRBJ2-6; the D call of TRBD1 rests on TCRdb alone, since no DNA is present to check it. Germline CDR1 is SGHAT and CDR2 is FQNNGV. The CDR3 spans 20 residues. The CDR3 here is CASSLIIGGGYRSGANVLTF.

CDR3: CASSRRNQETQYF. The chain carries TRBV6-6 and TRBJ2-5. This CDR3 spans 13 amino acids. The germline V gene has CDR1 MNHNY and CDR2 SVGAGI (reference sequence).

The chain uses TRBV18 and TRBJ1-1; the D gene TCRdb calls, TRBD1, cannot be checked with no DNA. CDR3 length: 18 amino acids. In germline, CDR1 is KGHSH, CDR2 LQKENI. The CDR3 region is CASSPPETGGYLTTEAFF.

The chain carries TRBV6-5 and TRBJ1-2. The CDR3 runs 15 residues. Germline assignment: CDR1 MNHEY and CDR2 SVGAGI. The CDR3 loop reads CASSFSRGLDYGYTF.

This chain links TRBV2 with TRBJ2-7. CDR3 length: 12 amino acids. Germline loops: CDR1 SNHLY, CDR2 FYNNEI. The CDR3 reads CASVGTSYEQYF.